The rows below give T cell receptor beta chains drawn from one sample of a study of immune characterization of retroperitoneal liposarcoma. Each CDR3 protein gets one entry after TCRdb re-called the PCR reads with MiXCR. The profile shows 6,500 to 7,000 distinct CDR3 sequences, approximately 28% of them singletons. Source material: blood. These receptors all stem from a male donor with retroperitoneal liposarcoma. CDR3s include the opening cysteine and the closing phenylalanine or tryptophan. The D gene is left open where the match is weak. Expanded clones are given a class, and other clones once, few, many or no size at all.

D: TRBD1
J: TRBJ1-5
V: TRBV6-1
length: 15
size: many
CDR3: CASPRTGASNQPQHF
DNA: TGTGCCTCACCGAGGACAGGGGCGAGCAATCAGCCCCAGCATTTT

D: TRBD2
J: TRBJ2-1
V: TRBV12-3/TRBV12-4
length: 14
size: NA
CDR3: CASSLAGGVNEQFF
DNA: TGTGCCAGCAGTTTAGCGGGAGGGGTCAATGAGCAGTTCTTC

D: TRBD1
J: TRBJ2-1
V: TRBV29-1
length: 14
size: NA
CDR3: CSALQGISYNEQFF
DNA: TGCAGCGCCTTACAGGGGATTTCCTACAATGAGCAGTTCTTC

D: NA
J: TRBJ1-4
V: TRBV6-5
length: 16
size: NA
CDR3: CASSDWAGAGDEKLFF
DNA: TGTGCCAGCTCCGACTGGGCCGGAGCCGGGGATGAAAAACTGTTTTTT

D: TRBD2
J: TRBJ2-3
V: TRBV10-3
length: 15
size: NA
CDR3: CAIRDSGERTDTQYF
DNA: TGTGCCATCAGGGATAGCGGGGAACGCACAGATACGCAGTATTTT

D: NA
J: TRBJ2-4
V: TRBV27
length: 17
size: few
CDR3: CASAPLMEGQSKNIQYF
DNA: TGTGCCAGCGCCCCGCTAATGGAGGGGCAGTCCAAAAACATTCAGTACTTC

D: NA
J: TRBJ2-5
V: TRBV11-3
length: 14
size: few
CDR3: CASSSPGWGETQYF
DNA: TGTGCCAGCAGCTCCCCCGGCTGGGGAGAGACCCAGTACTTC

D: NA
J: TRBJ2-5
V: TRBV6-1
length: 15
size: medium-sized
CDR3: CASSLRPQFQETQYF
DNA: TGTGCCAGCAGTTTGCGGCCACAGTTTCAAGAGACCCAGTACTTC

D: TRBD2
J: TRBJ2-3
V: TRBV29-1
length: 16
size: NA
CDR3: CSVEGTSGRVGDTQYF
DNA: TGCAGCGTTGAAGGGACTAGCGGGAGGGTGGGAGATACGCAGTATTTT

D: NA
J: TRBJ1-1
V: TRBV4-3
length: 12
size: many
CDR3: CASSQGQKEAFF
DNA: TGCGCCAGCAGCCAAGGTCAGAAGGAAGCTTTCTTT

D: TRBD2
J: TRBJ2-5
V: TRBV7-2
length: 14
size: NA
CDR3: CASSSNAGGETQYF
DNA: TGTGCCAGCAGCTCTAACGCGGGGGGTGAGACCCAGTACTTC

D: NA
J: TRBJ2-3
V: TRBV11-1
length: 17
size: many
CDR3: CASSDWVTAKSTDTQYF
DNA: TGTGCCAGCAGTGATTGGGTAACAGCCAAAAGCACAGATACGCAGTATTTT

D: TRBD1
J: TRBJ1-1
V: TRBV12-3/TRBV12-4
length: 14
size: few
CDR3: CASTQGQTNTEAFF
DNA: TGTGCCAGCACCCAGGGACAGACGAACACTGAAGCTTTCTTT

D: TRBD1
J: TRBJ2-1
V: TRBV6-2/TRBV6-3
length: 13
size: many
CDR3: CASSYSKGQGEFF
DNA: TGTGCCAGCAGTTACTCGAAGGGACAGGGGGAGTTCTTC

D: TRBD2
J: TRBJ2-1
V: TRBV7-2
length: 16
size: NA
CDR3: CASSLALSGGYNEQFF
DNA: TGTGCCAGCAGCTTAGCGCTCAGCGGGGGGTACAATGAGCAGTTCTTC

D: TRBD2
J: TRBJ2-1
V: TRBV6-1
length: 15
size: many
CDR3: CASSFYKGRVNEQFF
DNA: TGTGCCAGCAGTTTTTACAAGGGGAGGGTCAATGAGCAGTTCTTC

D: TRBD1
J: TRBJ2-2
V: TRBV6-1
length: 15
size: few
CDR3: CASGRGTGYTGELFF
DNA: TGTGCCAGCGGTAGGGGGACAGGCTACACCGGGGAGCTGTTTTTT

D: NA
J: TRBJ2-4
V: TRBV6-1
length: 15
size: many
CDR3: CASSITTAAKNIQYF
DNA: TGTGCCAGCAGTATAACGACAGCTGCCAAAAACATTCAGTACTTC

D: TRBD1
J: TRBJ1-2
V: TRBV11-3
length: 13
size: NA
CDR3: CASSPGQGGDYTF
DNA: TGTGCCAGCAGTCCGGGACAGGGGGGAGACTACACCTTC

D: TRBD2
J: TRBJ2-5
V: TRBV4-3
length: 18
size: NA
CDR3: CASSQDSVLAGPQETQYF
DNA: TGCGCCAGCAGCCAAGATAGTGTGCTAGCGGGCCCCCAAGAGACCCAGTACTTC

D: TRBD2
J: TRBJ2-1
V: TRBV7-6
length: 15
size: NA
CDR3: CASSLSGSGSSEQFF
DNA: TGTGCCAGCAGCTTAAGCGGCAGCGGGAGCTCTGAGCAGTTCTTC

D: TRBD2
J: TRBJ2-7
V: TRBV12-3/TRBV12-4
length: 13
size: NA
CDR3: CASMRAGAYEQYF
DNA: TGTGCCAGCATGCGAGCGGGAGCCTACGAGCAGTACTTC

D: NA
J: TRBJ2-3
V: TRBV7-6
length: 14
size: few
CDR3: CASSFGGLTDTQYF
DNA: TGTGCCAGCAGCTTCGGGGGATTAACTGATACGCAGTATTTT

D: TRBD1
J: TRBJ2-3
V: TRBV6-5
length: 15
size: NA
CDR3: CATSPFGTGGDTQYF
DNA: TGTGCCACCTCTCCTTTCGGGACAGGGGGCGATACGCAGTATTTT

D: TRBD2
J: TRBJ2-1
V: TRBV7-3
length: 16
size: many
CDR3: CASSEPGLAGVPTQFF
DNA: TGTGCCAGCAGCGAGCCGGGACTAGCGGGGGTACCCACACAGTTCTTC

D: TRBD2
J: TRBJ2-3
V: TRBV4-1
length: 18
size: many
CDR3: CASSQMIGRGSSTDTQYF
DNA: TGCGCCAGCAGCCAGATGATTGGGAGGGGTTCGAGCACAGATACGCAGTATTTT

D: TRBD2
J: TRBJ2-1
V: TRBV12-3/TRBV12-4
length: 15
size: many
CDR3: CASSTGTSGYNEQFF
DNA: TGTGCCAGCAGTACCGGGACTAGCGGCTACAATGAGCAGTTCTTC

D: NA
J: TRBJ2-4
V: TRBV3-1
length: 17
size: NA
CDR3: CASSQDQGASAKNIQYF
DNA: TGTGCCAGCAGCCAGGACCAGGGTGCTTCGGCCAAAAACATTCAGTACTTC

D: NA
J: TRBJ1-2
V: TRBV12-3/TRBV12-4
length: 12
size: many
CDR3: CASKRGNYGYTF
DNA: TGTGCCAGCAAGCGGGGTAACTATGGCTACACCTTC

D: NA
J: TRBJ1-1
V: TRBV29-1
length: 10
size: NA
CDR3: CSASNTEAFF
DNA: TGCAGCGCTTCGAACACTGAAGCTTTCTTT

D: TRBD2
J: TRBJ2-3
V: TRBV4-2
length: 16
size: many
CDR3: CASSQIRAGGTDTQYF
DNA: TGTGCCAGCAGCCAGATCCGGGCGGGGGGCACAGATACGCAGTATTTT

D: TRBD2
J: TRBJ2-7
V: TRBV6-1
length: 16
size: NA
CDR3: CASSPTSGATYNEQYF
DNA: TGTGCCAGCAGTCCGACTAGCGGGGCAACCTACAATGAGCAGTACTTC

D: TRBD1
J: TRBJ2-1
V: TRBV5-5
length: 15
size: few
CDR3: CASSRQLQGANEQFF
DNA: TGTGCCAGCAGCCGTCAGCTGCAGGGGGCGAATGAGCAGTTCTTC

D: TRBD1
J: TRBJ2-3
V: TRBV7-6
length: 13
size: few
CDR3: CASSQGQADTQYF
DNA: TGTGCCAGCAGCCAAGGACAGGCAGATACGCAGTATTTT

D: NA
J: TRBJ2-3
V: TRBV6-1
length: 14
size: few
CDR3: CASSTLADTDTQYF
DNA: TGTGCCAGCAGTACCCTAGCAGATACAGATACGCAGTATTTT

D: TRBD2
J: TRBJ2-5
V: TRBV12-3/TRBV12-4
length: 17
size: NA
CDR3: CASSLRWGGVLYETQYF
DNA: TGTGCCAGCAGTTTAAGGTGGGGGGGGGTTTTATACGAGACCCAGTACTTC

D: NA
J: TRBJ2-1
V: TRBV7-2
length: 15
size: NA
CDR3: CASSPLYGAYNEQFF
DNA: TGTGCCAGCAGCCCTTTGTATGGGGCCTACAATGAGCAGTTCTTC

D: TRBD1
J: TRBJ2-3
V: TRBV6-1
length: 12
size: many
CDR3: CASNPGGSTQYF
DNA: TGTGCCAGCAACCCAGGGGGCAGTACGCAGTATTTT

D: TRBD2
J: TRBJ2-1
V: TRBV6-1
length: 15
size: medium-sized
CDR3: CASSLAGGPKNEQFF
DNA: TGTGCCAGCAGCCTAGCGGGGGGGCCGAAGAATGAGCAGTTCTTC

D: NA
J: TRBJ1-6
V: TRBV7-2
length: 13
size: medium-sized
CDR3: CASSLWGNSPLHF
DNA: TGTGCCAGCAGCCTCTGGGGTAATTCACCCCTCCACTTT

D: NA
J: TRBJ2-1
V: TRBV6-1
length: 12
size: few
CDR3: CASRDSQETQFF
DNA: TGTGCCAGCAGAGACAGCCAAGAGACCCAGTTCTTC

D: NA
J: TRBJ2-2
V: TRBV6-1
length: 16
size: NA
CDR3: CASSRSWTLYTGELFF
DNA: TGTGCCAGCAGTCGTTCATGGACTCTTTACACCGGGGAGCTGTTTTTT

D: NA
J: TRBJ2-1
V: TRBV7-2
length: 15
size: NA
CDR3: CASSSPTNRVWEQFF
DNA: TGTGCCAGCAGCTCCCCTACGAACAGGGTCTGGGAGCAGTTCTTT

D: NA
J: TRBJ1-2
V: TRBV7-9
length: 13
size: medium-sized
CDR3: CASSTGAFYGYTF
DNA: TGTGCCAGCAGCACCGGGGCGTTCTATGGCTACACCTTC

D: TRBD2
J: TRBJ2-3
V: TRBV7-2
length: 14
size: medium-sized
CDR3: CASSLWGLSDTQYF
DNA: TGTGCCAGCAGCTTATGGGGACTATCCGATACGCAGTATTTT

D: NA
J: TRBJ1-2
V: TRBV27
length: 19
size: NA
CDR3: CASTWPGTRLTGSEEHTSF
DNA: TGTGCCAGCACTTGGCCAGGGACACGGCTCACCGGATCGGAAGAGCACACGTCTTTC